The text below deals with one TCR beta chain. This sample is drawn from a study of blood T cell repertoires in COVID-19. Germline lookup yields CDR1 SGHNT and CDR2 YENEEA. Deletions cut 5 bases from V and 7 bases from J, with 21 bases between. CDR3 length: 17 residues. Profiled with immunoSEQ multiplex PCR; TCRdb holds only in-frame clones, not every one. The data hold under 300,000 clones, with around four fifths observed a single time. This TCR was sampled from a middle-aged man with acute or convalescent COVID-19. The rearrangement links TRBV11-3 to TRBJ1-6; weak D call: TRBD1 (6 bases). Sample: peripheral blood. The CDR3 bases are TGTGCCAGCAGCCAGAAGACCCGACAGGCAAGCAATTCACCCCTCCACTTT. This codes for CASSQKTRQASNSPLHF.